There are many counts of the clone carrying this T cell receptor beta chain. No antigen is known for it. This entry is derived from a study of identical twins. Overall study findings and caveats: Among out-of-frame alpha sequences shared by twins, low generation probability occurred in excess. Cross-sectional statistics, not tracking of the same donors, supported the conclusions.

Trimming left V 5 bases short and J 2 bases short, with 10 bases between. Germline V gene sequence: CDR1 SEHNR, CDR2 FQNEAQ (reference sequence). There are 13 residues in the CDR3. TCRdb redid the calling of the 5' RACE reads with MiXCR, one entry per CDR3 protein. The repertoire consists of a few hundred thousand distinct CDR3 sequences, with 10% to 15% occurring once and the leading ten covering about 4.1%. Another study also made use of these data, one on yellow fever vaccine responses in identical twins.

The rearrangement links TRBV7-9 to TRBJ2-7; D is perhaps TRBD1 (5 bases). The sequenced sample was memory (CD45RO+) T cells sorted from blood. The sequence came from a woman between 18 and 29 years old in good health. The CDR3 DNA is TGTGCCAGCAGCCGGACACAAACCTACGAGCAGTACTTC. Translating it yields CASSRTQTYEQYF.